These T cell receptor beta chains were read from a single sample in a study of T cells expressing NK-cell markers. Reprocessing the 5' RACE reads, TCRdb reports a single entry for every CDR3 protein and omits DNA. There are around 470,000 distinct CDR3 sequences in the sample, with 1.4% held by the top ten. The sample was blood T cells: a sorted CD56 or NKG2C T cell subset, CD4+ or CD8+ T cells, or bulk PBMC T cells (not recorded which). These receptors originate from a woman aged 45 to 65 in good health. The CDR3 runs from the conserved cysteine through the conserved F or W.

J gene: TRBJ2-3
V gene: TRBV29-1
CDR3 length: 11
CDR3 protein: CSVLIFDTQYF

J gene: TRBJ2-5
V gene: TRBV6-2/TRBV6-3
CDR3 length: 14
CDR3 protein: CASSTSGRAKTQYF

J gene: TRBJ1-1
V gene: TRBV4-1
CDR3 length: 16
CDR3 protein: CASSQTGLGLNTEAFF

J gene: TRBJ2-7
V gene: TRBV19
CDR3 length: 15
CDR3 protein: CASSAPRQGSYEQYF

J gene: TRBJ2-2
V gene: TRBV19
CDR3 length: 15
CDR3 protein: CASSIVGTNTGELFF

J gene: TRBJ2-4
V gene: TRBV6-2/TRBV6-3
CDR3 length: 16
CDR3 protein: CASSYPTTSGRNIQYF

J gene: TRBJ2-3
V gene: TRBV20-1
CDR3 length: 11
CDR3 protein: CSALNGDTQYF

J gene: TRBJ2-5
V gene: TRBV9
CDR3 length: 14
CDR3 protein: CASSVGGPQETQYF

J gene: TRBJ2-3
V gene: TRBV27
CDR3 length: 15
CDR3 protein: CASSLGLGKTDTQYF

J gene: TRBJ2-5
V gene: TRBV20-1
CDR3 length: 15
CDR3 protein: CSASRGLAGEATQYF

J gene: TRBJ1-6
V gene: TRBV5-1
CDR3 length: 13
CDR3 protein: CASSLQEMTPLHF

J gene: TRBJ2-1
V gene: TRBV5-1
CDR3 length: 14
CDR3 protein: CASSPGYLGDEQFF

J gene: TRBJ2-4
V gene: TRBV20-1
CDR3 length: 14
CDR3 protein: CSAPLVVAKNIQYF

J gene: TRBJ2-3
V gene: TRBV5-1
CDR3 length: 14
CDR3 protein: CASSPVLLTDTQYF

J gene: TRBJ1-1
V gene: TRBV19
CDR3 length: 15
CDR3 protein: CASSPHQAGGGEAFF

J gene: TRBJ2-1
V gene: TRBV20-1
CDR3 length: 13
CDR3 protein: CSASTGAANEQFF

J gene: TRBJ2-1
V gene: TRBV30
CDR3 length: 14
CDR3 protein: CAWDTGLAGNEQFF

J gene: TRBJ1-2
V gene: TRBV19
CDR3 length: 13
CDR3 protein: CASSMGVLYGYTF

J gene: TRBJ2-2
V gene: TRBV6-5
CDR3 length: 17
CDR3 protein: CASSSLASTPNTGELFF

J gene: TRBJ2-2
V gene: TRBV20-1
CDR3 length: 15
CDR3 protein: CSARGGALGTGELFF

J gene: TRBJ2-1
V gene: TRBV12-3/TRBV12-4
CDR3 length: 15
CDR3 protein: CASSLGLAPYNEQFF

J gene: TRBJ1-5
V gene: TRBV24-1
CDR3 length: 14
CDR3 protein: CATSEGRVNQPQHF

J gene: TRBJ2-3
V gene: TRBV20-1
CDR3 length: 14
CDR3 protein: CSAGLHKSTDTQYF

J gene: TRBJ2-1
V gene: TRBV5-1
CDR3 length: 14
CDR3 protein: CASSLVSGANEQFF

J gene: TRBJ1-1
V gene: TRBV2
CDR3 length: 15
CDR3 protein: CASRQKTGGITEAFF

J gene: TRBJ2-3
V gene: TRBV5-1
CDR3 length: 15
CDR3 protein: CASSYLAGRTDTQYF

J gene: TRBJ1-1
V gene: TRBV6-5
CDR3 length: 14
CDR3 protein: CASRTGQGAYEAFF

J gene: TRBJ2-5
V gene: TRBV5-4
CDR3 length: 16
CDR3 protein: CASSLPRQGVQETQYF

J gene: TRBJ2-5
V gene: TRBV5-1
CDR3 length: 16
CDR3 protein: CASSLLIAADQETQYF

J gene: TRBJ2-7
V gene: TRBV5-1
CDR3 length: 17
CDR3 protein: CASSLPSGRITSYEQYF

J gene: TRBJ2-1
V gene: TRBV14
CDR3 length: 14
CDR3 protein: CASSQVIGGSEQFF

J gene: TRBJ1-6
V gene: TRBV27
CDR3 length: 14
CDR3 protein: CASSSWSLNSPLHF

J gene: TRBJ1-5
V gene: TRBV5-5
CDR3 length: 16
CDR3 protein: CASSFPRGGWIQPQHF

J gene: TRBJ2-2
V gene: TRBV7-2
CDR3 length: 16
CDR3 protein: CASGSGRGGFTGELFF

J gene: TRBJ1-2
V gene: TRBV6-5
CDR3 length: 16
CDR3 protein: CASIADRERGGNGYTF

J gene: TRBJ2-6
V gene: TRBV5-1
CDR3 length: 18
CDR3 protein: CASSLGLLSLTGANVLTF

J gene: TRBJ2-1
V gene: TRBV9
CDR3 length: 16
CDR3 protein: CASSLDSGRAVYEQFF

J gene: TRBJ1-5
V gene: TRBV7-9
CDR3 length: 16
CDR3 protein: CASSLDELGRNQPQHF

J gene: TRBJ1-4
V gene: TRBV11-2
CDR3 length: 16
CDR3 protein: CASSLRPRTGGEKLFF

J gene: TRBJ2-5
V gene: TRBV5-5
CDR3 length: 18
CDR3 protein: CASSSRLAGGFGGETQYF

J gene: TRBJ2-7
V gene: TRBV7-6
CDR3 length: 12
CDR3 protein: CASGGATYEQYF

J gene: TRBJ2-3
V gene: TRBV5-1
CDR3 length: 12
CDR3 protein: CASSSLSDTQYF

J gene: TRBJ2-3
V gene: TRBV24-1
CDR3 length: 16
CDR3 protein: CATSDSPTSFTDTQYF

J gene: TRBJ2-5
V gene: TRBV6-5
CDR3 length: 14
CDR3 protein: CASRYTPRSETQYF

J gene: TRBJ2-4
V gene: TRBV3-1
CDR3 length: 16
CDR3 protein: CASSQDFGLAKNIQYF

J gene: TRBJ2-3
V gene: TRBV28
CDR3 length: 14
CDR3 protein: CASSLSREWNTQYF

J gene: TRBJ2-1
V gene: TRBV7-9
CDR3 length: 20
CDR3 protein: CASSLPGTSGRTQTTNEQFF

J gene: TRBJ2-1
V gene: TRBV24-1
CDR3 length: 13
CDR3 protein: CATSAAGLDEQFF

J gene: TRBJ1-4
V gene: TRBV28
CDR3 length: 14
CDR3 protein: CASSFEGFLEKLFF